These 12 T cell receptor beta chains were sequenced from one sample in a study of blood T cell repertoires in COVID-19. The repertoire was sequenced with immunoSEQ multiplex PCR; TCRdb's copy has only in-frame clones and lacks some. The repertoire holds approximately 200,000 clones, with 88% as singletons. Sequencing was done on a sample of peripheral blood. These receptors came from a woman in her sixties with acute or convalescent COVID-19.

The gene calls are TRBV10-1 and TRBJ2-1; 14 bases map to TRBD2. The CDR3 length is 15 residues. With 3 bases clipped from V and 9 bases from J, the junction kept 4 bases outside the gene matches. CDR1 and CDR2 (germline): WNHNN, SYGVQD (reference sequence). The CDR3 coding sequence is TGCGCCAGCAGTGACGGGACTAGCGGGAGTCTTGAGCAGTTCTTC. It codes for CASSDGTSGSLEQFF.

The chain couples TRBV6-5 to TRBJ1-6, with no clear D. Between the trimmed V and J ends, which lost 2 bases and 8 bases, there was a span of 4 bases. The CDR3 loop spans 12 amino acids. Germline V gene data show CDR1 as MNHEY and CDR2 as SVGAGI. The CDR3 is CASSYLHSPLHF. CDR3 sequence (DNA): TGTGCCAGCAGTTACCTCCATTCACCCCTCCACTTT.

V usage is TRBV30 and J usage is TRBJ1-6; a possible D gene is TRBD1 (5 bases). Germline V gene sequence: CDR1 GTSNPN, CDR2 SVGIG (reference sequence). This CDR3 has 15 residues. Trimming took 0 bases from V and 5 from J, leaving 11 bases between them. Written as DNA, the CDR3 is TGTGCCTGGAGTGTACTCAGGGAAGATAATTCACCCCTCCACTTT. Protein product: CAWSVLREDNSPLHF.

In its sample, this clone was seen once. The J gene is TRBJ1-5, the V gene TRBV24-1, with D perhaps matching TRBD1 (5 bases). The CDR3 spans 18 residues. CDR1 KGHDR and CDR2 SFDVKD come from the germline V gene. The V and J ends lost 0 bases and 2 bases respectively, with 16 bases between them. DNA for the CDR3: TGTGCCACCAGTGATTTGTACTCCAGCGGGGACCGCAATCAGCCCCAGCATTTT. Translation: CATSDLYSSGDRNQPQHF.

In this sample, this clone turned up once. The chain's CDR3 is CASSLFDRGDTQYF. The CDR3 nucleotides are TGTGCCAGCAGTTTATTTGACCGAGGGGATACGCAGTATTTT. The chain combines TRBV27 with TRBJ2-3, with a tentative D call TRBD2 (5 bases). Germline loops: CDR1 MNHEY, CDR2 SMNVEV (reference sequence). The CDR3 consists of 14 residues. V lost 1 base and J 6 bases, leaving 11 bases between the germline ends.

This clone was seen a single time. The rearrangement uses TRBV13 and TRBJ2-1, with TRBD1 matching over 7 bases. The germline gives CDR1 PRHDT, CDR2 FYEKMQ (reference sequence). V shed 2 bases, J shed 6 bases, and the junction held 7 bases outside the gene matches. The CDR3 sequence is 15 residues long. CDR3 nucleotides: TGTGCCAGCAGCTTAACCCCTGACAGGGTCAATGAGCAGTTCTTC. Protein product: CASSLTPDRVNEQFF.

The rearrangement links TRBV6-5 to TRBJ1-1; D not resolved. Germline CDR1 reads MNHEY; CDR2 reads SVGAGI. Trimming pared 0 bases from V and 4 bases from J, leaving 12 bases between. The CDR3 runs 15 residues. CDR3 DNA: TGTGCCAGCAGTTACTCCCCGATGGGGAGCACTGAAGCTTTCTTT. Translated: CASSYSPMGSTEAFF.

The chain uses TRBV28 and TRBJ2-6, with 10 nucleotides matching TRBD1. The V segment lost 4 bases and the J segment 1 base; nucleotides outside the gene matches: 13. Germline CDR1 reads MDHEN; CDR2 reads SYDVKM. The CDR3 totals 20 residues. DNA of the CDR3: TGTGCCAGCAGTTCCCGACAGGGGGCCCAATCCCTATCTGGGGCCAACGTCCTGACTTTC. It encodes CASSSRQGAQSLSGANVLTF.

A single count supports this clone. The V and J genes are TRBV6-6 and TRBJ1-6; 7 bases fit TRBD1. V lost 0 bases, J lost 8 bases, and 4 bases stayed unmatched. The CDR3 has 15 amino acids. Per germline, CDR1 MNHNY and CDR2 SVGAGI (reference sequence). CDR3 loop: CASSYSRDRDSPLHF. The CDR3 DNA follows: TGTGCCAGCAGTTACTCGCGGGACAGAGATTCACCCCTCCACTTT.

The chain joins TRBV9 to TRBJ1-5; D is unclear. With 2 bases removed from V and 0 bases from J, the gap between germline ends came to 9 bases. The CDR3 length is 15 residues. CDR1 is SGDLS, CDR2 YYNGEE, per germline. CDR3 nucleotide sequence: TGTGCCAGCAGCGTGACGGGGTATAGCAATCAGCCCCAGCATTTT. Its translation: CASSVTGYSNQPQHF.

This chain uses TRBV2 with TRBJ1-1, with 8 positions matching TRBD1. Germline V gives CDR1 SNHLY, CDR2 FYNNEI. V shed 7 bases and J 1 base; nucleotides not matched to a gene: 2. CDR3 length equals 13 residues. CDR3 DNA: TGTGCCAGCAAGGGACAGGCGAACACTGAAGCTTTCTTT. Protein product: CASKGQANTEAFF.

The chain employs TRBV24-1 and TRBJ1-1; D unresolved. V was pared by 3 bases and J by 5 bases, with 12 bases between. This CDR3 region has 14 residues. CDR1 is KGHDR and CDR2 is SFDVKD in the germline V gene. CDR3 bases: TGTGCCACCAGTGATAACCGGGATAATACTGAAGCTTTCTTT. Encoded protein: CATSDNRDNTEAFF.